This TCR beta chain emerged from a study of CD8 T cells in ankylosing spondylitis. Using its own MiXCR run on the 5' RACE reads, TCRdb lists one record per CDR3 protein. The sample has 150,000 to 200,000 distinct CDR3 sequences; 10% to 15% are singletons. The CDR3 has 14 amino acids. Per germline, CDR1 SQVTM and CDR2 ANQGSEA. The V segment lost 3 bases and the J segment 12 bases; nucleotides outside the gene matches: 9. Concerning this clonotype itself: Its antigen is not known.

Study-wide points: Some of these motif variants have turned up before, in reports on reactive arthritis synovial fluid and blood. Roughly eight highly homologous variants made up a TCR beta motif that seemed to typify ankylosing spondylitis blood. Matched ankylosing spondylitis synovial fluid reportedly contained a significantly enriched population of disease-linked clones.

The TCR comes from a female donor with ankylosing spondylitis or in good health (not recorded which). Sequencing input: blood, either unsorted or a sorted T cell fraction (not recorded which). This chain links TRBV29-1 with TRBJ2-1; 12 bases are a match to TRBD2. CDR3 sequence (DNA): TGCAGCGTTGATCCAACTAGCGGGAGGCTAGGGCAGTTCTTC. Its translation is CSVDPTSGRLGQFF.